The 21 T cell receptor beta chains in this list originate from one sample, sequenced in a study of blood T cell repertoires in COVID-19. Sequenced by immunoSEQ multiplex PCR; TCRdb stores in-frame clones only, minus some. Of around 20,000 clones listed, 85% were seen once; the top ten hold approximately 31%. Sequenced material: peripheral blood. The receptor source for this set is a human donor with active COVID-19. The donor label of this sample is uncertain.

The chain employs TRBV19 and TRBJ1-5; TRBD1 might be the D (6 bases). The germline CDR1 and CDR2 sequences are LNHDA and SQIVND (reference sequence). The CDR3 runs to 16 residues. V was cut by 4 bases and J by 6 bases, with 19 bases left in between. The DNA for the CDR3 is TGTGCCAGTAGTAGAGTAGGGCAGGGGTCAATTCAGCCCCAGCATTTT. Translation gives CASSRVGQGSIQPQHF.

The V gene is TRBV28, the J gene TRBJ1-1, with 10 positions matching TRBD1. The CDR3 is 15 amino acids. Losses at the gene ends were 5 bases for V and 7 bases for J; bases not matched to a gene: 10. Germline loops: CDR1 MDHEN, CDR2 SYDVKM. This CDR3 is CASSRPTGGTSEAFF. CDR3 coding DNA: TGTGCCAGCAGTCGTCCGACAGGGGGCACTAGTGAAGCTTTCTTT. The full variable domain, with the rest looked up from reference TRBV28 and TRBJ1-1, is DVKVTQSSRYLVKRTGEKVFLECVQDMDHENMFWYRQDPGLGLRLIYFSYDVKMKEKGDIPEGYSVSREKKERFSLILESASTNQTSMYLCASSRPTGGTSEAFFGQGTRLTVV.

The V gene is TRBV7-3, the J gene TRBJ2-7; 10 bases line up with TRBD2. Germline CDR1 and CDR2: SGHTA and FQGTGA. This CDR3 has 14 amino acids. V gave up 4 bases and J gave up 6 bases; unmatched junction bases: 6. CDR3 bases: TGTGCCAGCAGCTCGGTAGCGGGGGGAGGCGAGCAGTACTTC. Encoded protein: CASSSVAGGGEQYF.

The CDR3: CASSHRDKQETQYF. Here the CDR3 DNA reads TGTGCCAGCTCCCACCGGGACAAGCAAGAGACCCAGTACTTC. This sequence joins TRBV18 and TRBJ2-5; TRBD1 is a possible D gene (6 bases). The germline V and J ends were trimmed by 6 bases and 2 bases, with 13 bases remaining between them. The CDR3 extends over 14 amino acids. The germline CDR1 and CDR2 sequences are KGHSH and LQKENI. The whole variable domain, remainder taken from reference TRBV18 and TRBJ2-5, is NAGVMQNPRHLVRRRGQEARLRCSPMKGHSHVYWYRQLPEEGLKFMVYLQKENIIDESGMPKERFSAEFPKEGPSILRIQQVVRGDSAAYFCASSHRDKQETQYFGPGTRLLVL.

This clone was detected a few times. V and J are TRBV6-5 and TRBJ1-5, with 8 bases identical to TRBD1. The V gene end was trimmed by 6 bases and the J gene end by 6 bases; junction bases not matched to a gene: 7. Looked up from germline, CDR1 is MNHEY and CDR2 is SVGAGI. The CDR3 extends over 14 amino acids. The CDR3 protein is CASRSGGYLQPQHF. The CDR3 region has the DNA TGTGCCAGCAGGTCAGGGGGCTATCTTCAGCCCCAGCATTTT.

This clone was seen a single time. The rearrangement joins TRBV6-1 to TRBJ1-1, with TRBD1 identical over 8 bases. This CDR3 is built from 18 residues. Germline CDR1 MNHNS, CDR2 SASEGT. J lost 0 bases, V lost 2 bases, and 11 bases had no gene match. The CDR3 here is CASSEWNGQGGMNTEAFF. In DNA, the CDR3 is TGTGCCAGCAGTGAATGGAACGGACAGGGAGGGATGAACACTGAAGCTTTCTTT.

This chain's CDR3 is CASSLLAGDDTQYF. In DNA, the CDR3 is TGTGCCAGTAGTTTGCTAGCGGGAGATGATACGCAGTATTTT. The genes are TRBV19 and TRBJ2-3; TRBD2 matches 10 bases. From germline, CDR1 is LNHDA and CDR2 SQIVND (reference sequence). Trimming removed 5 bases from V and 6 bases from J; junction bases left unmatched: 5. The CDR3 spans 14 residues.

In its sample, this clone was seen a few times. The chain joins TRBV5-1 to TRBJ1-5, with D perhaps matching TRBD1 (5 bases). Trimming pared 0 bases from V and 5 bases from J, leaving 12 bases between. This CDR3 has 15 amino acids. CDR1 is SGHRS, CDR2 YFSETQ, per germline. CDR3 sequence reads: CASSLGTGTYQPQHF. CDR3 bases: TGCGCCAGCAGCTTGGGAACAGGAACGTATCAGCCCCAGCATTTT.

This clone has more than one count but fewer than ten. The chain recombines TRBV6-2 or TRBV6-3 with TRBJ2-5, with TRBD2 matching 14 bases. Germline-derived CDR1 and CDR2 are MNHEY and SVGEGT. The CDR3 runs 17 residues. Trimming took 0 bases from V and 5 from J; bases not matched to a gene: 5. CDR3: CASSYSKGLAGEETQYF. Here the CDR3 DNA reads TGTGCCAGCAGTTACTCGAAGGGACTAGCGGGAGAGGAGACCCAGTACTTC.

The CDR3, as DNA: TGTGCCAGCAGCCTAAACCGGGACTCCTTTTACGAGCAGTACTTC. Translated, it gives CASSLNRDSFYEQYF. This chain uses TRBV11-2 with TRBJ2-7, with D perhaps matching TRBD2 (6 bases). The CDR3 totals 15 residues. Deletions cut 5 bases from V and 4 bases from J, with 18 bases between. The germline CDR1 and CDR2 sequences are SGHAT and FQNNGV.

The CDR3 here is CASSLGTGTSGRYQETQYF. Written as DNA, the CDR3 is TGTGCCAGCAGCTTGGGAACCGGGACTAGCGGGAGGTACCAAGAGACCCAGTACTTC. This chain connects TRBV5-8 to TRBJ2-5; 15 nucleotides line up with TRBD2. Germline V gene lookup returns CDR1 SGHTS and CDR2 YDEGEE. V lost 0 bases to trimming and J lost 0 bases; unmatched junction nucleotides: 6. The CDR3 spans 19 residues. The complete variable domain, with remaining parts taken from reference TRBV5-8 and TRBJ2-5, reads EAGVTQSPTHLIKTRGQQATLRCSPISGHTSVYWYQQALGLGLQFLLWYDEGEERNRGNFPPRFSGRQFPNYSSELNVNALELEDSALYLCASSLGTGTSGRYQETQYFGPGTRLLVL.

The rearrangement uses TRBV7-3 and TRBJ2-5, with D maybe TRBD2 (6 bases). This CDR3 contains 13 residues. Germline CDR1 is SGHTA and CDR2 is FQGTGA. Between the trimmed V and J ends, which lost 5 bases and 3 bases, there was a span of 10 bases. In DNA form, the CDR3 reads TGTGCCAGCAGCAATCAGCGGGAAGAGACCCAGTACTTC. Translation: CASSNQREETQYF.

The chain uses TRBV29-1 and TRBJ2-1, with D perhaps matching TRBD1 (6 bases). V was cut by 6 bases and J by 14 bases, with 23 bases left in between. The germline CDR1 and CDR2 sequences are SQVTM and ANQGSEA. This CDR3 is 13 amino acids long. In DNA form, the CDR3 reads TGCAGCGTCTCACGGGACACGCAATCCCAGGAGTTCTTC. Translated, it gives CSVSRDTQSQEFF.

This chain connects TRBV28 to TRBJ2-5; 7 bases agree with TRBD1. The germline gives CDR1 MDHEN, CDR2 SYDVKM. The junction had 1 base not matched to a gene; V was cut back by 5 bases and J by 4 bases. The CDR3 sequence is 12 residues long. For the CDR3, the DNA is TGTGCCAGCAGTCGGGACAGAGAGACCCAGTACTTC. Its translation is CASSRDRETQYF.

This clone has only one observation. This chain joins TRBV18 and TRBJ2-1; D possibly corresponds to TRBD1 (5 bases). The CDR3 is made up of 15 amino acids. CDR1 is KGHSH and CDR2 is LQKENI in the germline V gene. V dropped 2 bases and J dropped 7 bases, with 15 bases sitting between them. Written as DNA, the CDR3 is TGTGCCAGCTCACCAGGCGGTCAGGGTCGAAATGAGCAGTTCTTC. As protein: CASSPGGQGRNEQFF.

The V call is TRBV12-3 or TRBV12-4, the J call TRBJ2-2, with 7 bases matching TRBD2. Trimming took 0 bases from V and 13 from J; bases not matched to a gene: 2. The CDR3 has 12 residues. The DNA for the CDR3 is TGTGCCAGCAGTTTAGCTTGGACTAGGCTGTTTTTT. This encodes CASSLAWTRLFF.

This sequence joins TRBV29-1 and TRBJ2-5, with TRBD2 identical over 8 bases. Germline trimming cut 4 bases from V and 0 bases from J; bases unmatched to any gene: 7. CDR1 SQVTM and CDR2 ANQGSEA come from the germline V gene. The CDR3 spans 15 residues. For the CDR3, the DNA is TGCAGCGTTGGCCTAGCGGGCGTGTACCAAGAGACCCAGTACTTC. Translated, it gives CSVGLAGVYQETQYF.

The rearrangement uses TRBV7-8 and TRBJ2-5; the match to TRBD1 covers 9 bases. Trimming at V came to 4 bases and at J to 3 bases, leaving 3 bases not matched to a gene. Germline CDR1 is SGHVS and CDR2 is FQNEAQ. The CDR3 consists of 14 residues. The CDR3 loop reads CASSSGQGEETQYF. CDR3 DNA sequence: TGTGCCAGCAGCTCGGGACAGGGCGAAGAGACCCAGTACTTC. The variable domain in full, completed from reference TRBV7-8 and TRBJ2-5, reads GAGVSQSPRYKVAKRGQDVALRCDPISGHVSLFWYQQALGQGPEFLTYFQNEAQLDKSGLPSDRFFAERPEGSVSTLKIQRTQQEDSAVYLCASSSGQGEETQYFGPGTRLLVL.

The V and J genes are TRBV10-1 and TRBJ2-3; 9 bases map to TRBD1. This CDR3 is 17 amino acids long. With V trimmed by 10 bases and J by 4 bases, 18 bases remained unmatched. Germline CDR1 is WNHNN and CDR2 is SYGVQD (reference sequence). The CDR3 loop is CANWTPPRDRASDTQYF. CDR3 DNA sequence: TGCGCCAATTGGACACCTCCCCGGGACAGGGCATCAGATACGCAGTATTTT.

The genes are TRBV6-4 and TRBJ2-5, with D maybe TRBD1 (6 bases). The CDR3 is 15 amino acids. Germline-derived CDR1 and CDR2 are MRHNA and SNTAGT. V was trimmed by 3 bases and J by 1 base, leaving 12 bases between them. The CDR3 loop reads CASSEGAHGQETQYF. CDR3 coding DNA: TGTGCCAGCAGTGAGGGGGCGCATGGCCAAGAGACCCAGTACTTC.

The chain recombines TRBV4-1 with TRBJ1-2, with D possibly being TRBD1 (6 bases). Germline lookup yields CDR1 MGHRA and CDR2 YSYEKL. Between the trimmed V and J ends, which lost 4 bases and 0 bases, there was a span of 12 bases. CDR3 length equals 15 residues. CDR3 sequence reads: CASSPSDSSNYGYTF. CDR3 sequence (DNA): TGCGCCAGCAGCCCCTCGGACAGCTCTAACTATGGCTACACCTTC.